This T cell receptor (beta chain) was sequenced for a study of T-cell memory formation after mild COVID-19. Whole-study results and caveats: Shrinking CD4+ clones resided mostly in CM and EM, and CD8+ ones in EMRA. Clones contracting over day 15 to 85 were CD4/CD8 balanced, with later expanders leaning CD4+. Memory cells collected pre-infection included some clones that later responded, suggesting cross-reactive memory joined.

Note on this clonotype: Its antigen is undetermined.

Germline loops: CDR1 MNHEY, CDR2 SMNVEV (reference sequence). CDR3 length: 15 residues. V lost 6 bases, J lost 5 bases, and 10 bases stayed unmatched. Researchers used 5'RACE with constant-segment primers to make TCR alpha and TCR beta cDNA libraries that carry sample barcodes and UMIs. TCRdb redid the calling of the 5' RACE reads with MiXCR, one entry per CDR3 protein. The table includes under 600,000 distinct CDR3 sequences, about 20% detected once. The sequenced sample consisted of PBMCs or a T cell subset sorted from them (not recorded which). The chain has TRBV27 and TRBJ1-1, with 9 nucleotides matching TRBD1. The receptor comes from an adult woman who had mild COVID-19 (a few samples of this study predate the infection). Cell type and time point are not known. The CDR3 DNA follows: TGTGCCAGCAGCCTCGACGGACAGGGGCGGACTGAAGCTTTCTTT. It encodes CASSLDGQGRTEAFF.